This T cell receptor beta chain was captured by sequencing in a study of cytomegalovirus exposure and HLA in healthy donors. PCR used 60 Vbeta primers and 13 Jbeta primers. The table came from immunoSEQ multiplex PCR; TCRdb's copy has only in-frame clones and leaves some out. The sample lists 83,000 or so clones; around 79% were seen once. Germline V gene data show CDR1 as MNHEY and CDR2 as SVGAGI. Trimming took off 7 bases at V and 0 bases at J, with 15 bases between the two ends. This CDR3 region has 15 residues. At sampling all donors were nominally healthy, likely with unrecorded immune exposures.

Sequenced material: PBMCs. V usage is TRBV6-5 and J usage is TRBJ1-2, with D unclear. This TCR derives from a middle-aged woman in good health and CMV-seropositive. The CDR3 spells CASKPLIGANYGYTF. The CDR3 DNA reads as TGTGCCAGCAAGCCACTTATAGGAGCTAACTATGGCTACACCTTC.